These 32 T cell receptor beta chains came from one sample sequenced in a study of CD8 T cells in ankylosing spondylitis. Whole-study results and caveats: Ankylosing spondylitis blood appeared to be characterized by a TCR beta motif of under 10 highly homologous variants.

No antigens are known for them. MiXCR, applied by TCRdb to the 5' RACE reads, yields one record per CDR3 protein. The table lists a few hundred thousand distinct CDR3 sequences, about 6.7% of them singletons, with 13% to 15% in the top ten. The sample was blood, either unsorted or a sorted T cell fraction (not recorded which). Every receptor here comes from a male donor with ankylosing spondylitis.

Ten or more counts support this clonotype. The CDR3 DNA is TGCAGTGCTAGACTGCGGAATGAGCAGTTCTTC. It encodes CSARLRNEQFF. The chain couples TRBV20-1 to TRBJ2-1; D is unresolved. The CDR3 length is 11 residues. V was cut by 2 bases and J by 7 bases, with 6 bases left in between. Germline V lookup: CDR1 DFQATT, CDR2 SNEGSKA (reference sequence).

This clonotype was detected many times. The rearrangement uses TRBV25-1 and TRBJ1-5; D unresolved. The CDR3 spans 14 residues. Trimming removed 5 bases from V and 5 bases from J, with 13 bases in between. CDR1 MGHDK and CDR2 SYGVNS come from the germline V gene. The CDR3 protein is CASSSHGFHQPQHF. DNA of the CDR3: TGTGCCAGCAGTAGTCATGGCTTCCATCAGCCCCAGCATTTT. Looking up the rest from reference TRBV25-1 and TRBJ1-5 gives the full variable domain: EADIYQTPRYLVIGTGKKITLECSQTMGHDKMYWYQQDPGMELHLIHYSYGVNSTEKGDLSSESTVSRIRTEHFPLTLESARPSHTSQYLCASSSHGFHQPQHFGDGTRLSIL.

This clonotype has a count of ten or more. CDR3 sequence reads: CASSFRGQGYEQYF. CDR3 DNA sequence: TGCGCCAGCAGCTTCAGGGGACAGGGGTACGAGCAGTACTTC. The chain recombines TRBV4-1 with TRBJ2-7; the match to TRBD1 covers 10 bases. J was trimmed by 4 bases and V by 5 bases; bases with no gene match: 5. The CDR3 is 14 amino acids. Germline values: CDR1 MGHRA, CDR2 YSYEKL.

In its sample, this clonotype was seen many times. The genes are TRBV28 and TRBJ2-1; D call uncertain. Germline assignment: CDR1 MDHEN and CDR2 SYDVKM. V lost 2 bases, J lost 0 bases, and 8 bases lay in between. There are 15 residues in the CDR3. CDR3 sequence: CASSLDASSYNEQFF. As DNA, the CDR3 is TGTGCCAGCAGTTTAGACGCGAGCTCCTACAATGAGCAGTTCTTC.

The genes are TRBV7-9 and TRBJ2-6; D not resolved. This CDR3 has 15 amino acids. In germline, CDR1 is SEHNR, CDR2 FQNEAQ (reference sequence). The V and J ends lost 4 bases and 4 bases respectively, with 11 bases between them. CDR3 coding DNA: TGTGCCAGCAGCTCGCCTAACCCCGGGGCCAACGTCCTGACTTTC. It translates to CASSSPNPGANVLTF.

The V gene is TRBV11-1, the J gene TRBJ1-2; weak D call: TRBD1 (6 bases). V lost 2 bases to trimming and J lost 2 bases, with 21 bases between them. CDR3 length equals 18 residues. CDR1 and CDR2 from the germline V gene are SGHAT and FQDESV (reference sequence). CDR3 nucleotides: TGTGCCAGCAGCTTAAGACAGGCGACAGCTAGGTTCAACTATGGCTACACCTTC. Translation: CASSLRQATARFNYGYTF.

This clonotype has a count of ten or more. The chain has TRBV7-8 and TRBJ2-1, with 11 bases that match TRBD2. Germline-derived CDR1 and CDR2 are SGHVS and FQNEAQ. The CDR3 totals 16 residues. Trimming took 5 bases from V and 8 from J; bases not matched to a gene: 11. In DNA, the CDR3 is TGTGCCAGCAGCCCTAGCCTACTAGCGGGAGTCCATGAGCAGTTCTTC. It yields the protein CASSPSLLAGVHEQFF.

CDR3: CASTRGRLGTQYF. The CDR3 DNA reads TGTGCCAGTACGAGGGGCAGACTGGGTACGCAGTATTTT. The chain uses TRBV19 and TRBJ2-3; D is tentatively TRBD1 or TRBD2 (5 bases each). Germline assignment: CDR1 LNHDA and CDR2 SQIVND (reference sequence). V was cut by 7 bases and J by 8 bases, with 16 bases left in between. The CDR3 is 13 amino acids.

This clonotype appeared many times. V and J are TRBV6-2 or TRBV6-3 and TRBJ1-5; D remains ambiguous. The CDR3 consists of 14 residues. The germline CDR1 and CDR2 sequences are MNHEY and SVGEGT. V was trimmed by 5 bases and J by 3 bases, leaving 11 bases between them. CDR3: CASSHKTSNQPQHF. The CDR3, as DNA: TGTGCCAGCAGTCACAAGACCTCCAATCAGCCCCAGCATTTT.

This clonotype was recorded at least ten times. CDR3 in amino acids: CASSEWRDPYNEQFF. The CDR3 DNA reads TGTGCCAGCAGTGAATGGCGAGATCCCTACAATGAGCAGTTCTTC. V usage is TRBV2 and J usage is TRBJ2-1; no firm D call. The CDR3 length is 15 residues. Trimming removed 2 bases from V and 2 bases from J, with 10 bases in between. Germline values: CDR1 SNHLY, CDR2 FYNNEI. The full variable domain, in which reference TRBV2 and TRBJ2-1 provide the parts outside the CDR3, is EPEVTQTPSHQVTQMGQEVILRCVPISNHLYFYWYRQILGQKVEFLVSFYNNEISEKSEIFDDQFSVERPDGSNFTLKIRSTKLEDSAMYFCASSEWRDPYNEQFFGPGTRLTVL.

This clonotype was counted ten times or more. The V call is TRBV7-2, the J call TRBJ2-1; D might be TRBD1 or TRBD2, each matching 5 bases. The V gene lost 7 bases and the J gene lost 0 bases, with 16 bases spanning the gap. CDR1 and CDR2 from the germline V gene are SGHTA and FQGNSA. This CDR3 is built from 16 residues. CDR3 protein: CASTPGWGSSYNEQFF. The CDR3 DNA sequence: TGTGCCAGCACCCCGGGTTGGGGGAGCTCCTACAATGAGCAGTTCTTC.

This clonotype turned up a few times. The CDR3: CASSLEGWDRRSYNEQFF. The CDR3 DNA follows: TGTGCCAGCAGCTTAGAAGGCTGGGACAGACGCTCCTACAATGAGCAGTTCTTC. The chain couples TRBV7-8 to TRBJ2-1, with TRBD1 matching over 7 bases. J was trimmed by 0 bases and V by 1 base; bases with no gene match: 9. The CDR3 sequence is 18 residues long. Germline lookup yields CDR1 SGHVS and CDR2 FQNEAQ. Drawing the rest from reference TRBV7-8 and TRBJ2-1, the complete variable domain is GAGVSQSPRYKVAKRGQDVALRCDPISGHVSLFWYQQALGQGPEFLTYFQNEAQLDKSGLPSDRFFAERPEGSVSTLKIQRTQQEDSAVYLCASSLEGWDRRSYNEQFFGPGTRLTVL.

This clonotype was seen many times. The rearrangement links TRBV29-1 to TRBJ1-2; D remains unclear. This CDR3 region has 13 residues. The germline CDR1 and CDR2 sequences are SQVTM and ANQGSEA. The V gene lost 7 bases and the J gene lost 6 bases, with 18 bases spanning the gap. CDR3 loop: CSGRTGARDGYTF. As DNA, the CDR3 is TGCAGCGGGAGGACTGGCGCCCGAGATGGCTACACCTTC.

This clonotype was detected many times. The gene calls are TRBV28 and TRBJ2-1; the match to TRBD1 covers 7 bases. Looked up from germline, CDR1 is MDHEN and CDR2 is SYDVKM. V gave up 5 bases and J gave up 6 bases; unmatched junction bases: 10. This CDR3 comprises 15 residues. The CDR3 here is CASSRDRVRGNEQFF. In DNA, the CDR3 is TGTGCCAGCAGTCGCGACAGGGTCCGAGGCAATGAGCAGTTCTTC.

This clonotype was counted ten times or more. The chain combines TRBV28 with TRBJ1-6; D is perhaps TRBD1 (5 bases). The CDR3 sequence is 15 residues long. Germline CDR1 reads MDHEN; CDR2 reads SYDVKM. V was shortened by 7 bases and J by 9 bases, with 19 bases between the two germline ends. The CDR3: CASTFRVFPPSPLHF. Here the CDR3 DNA reads TGTGCCAGCACCTTCAGGGTTTTTCCCCCTTCACCCCTCCACTTT.

This clonotype was seen repeatedly, ten times or more. The chain joins TRBV7-2 to TRBJ2-2; perhaps TRBD2 as D (5 bases). The germline V gene encodes CDR1 SGHTA and CDR2 FQGNSA. This CDR3 is 15 amino acids long. V was clipped by 1 base and J by 5 bases, with 11 bases between them. In DNA, the CDR3 is TGTGCCAGCAGCTTAGGTGGGAGAGGAACCGGGGAGCTGTTTTTT. This translates into CASSLGGRGTGELFF. The complete variable domain, with remaining parts taken from reference TRBV7-2 and TRBJ2-2, reads GAGVSQSPSNKVTEKGKDVELRCDPISGHTALYWYRQSLGQGLEFLIYFQGNSAPDKSGLPSDRFSAERTGGSVSTLTIQRTQQEDSAVYLCASSLGGRGTGELFFGEGSRLTVL.

The chain couples TRBV11-2 to TRBJ2-1; D gene uncertain. The V gene's germline CDR1 is SGHAT and CDR2 FQNNGV. V lost 3 bases and J lost 6, with 6 bases in between. The CDR3 consists of 12 residues. The CDR3 sequence: CASSFTANEQFF. In nucleotides, the CDR3 is TGTGCCAGCAGCTTTACCGCCAATGAGCAGTTCTTC.

This clonotype has ten or more counts. The rearrangement joins TRBV12-3 or TRBV12-4 to TRBJ2-5; the match to TRBD2 covers 8 bases. With V trimmed by 5 bases and J by 5 bases, 10 bases remained unmatched. The CDR3 sequence is 15 residues long. The CDR3 here is CASSPSGYLHETQYF. DNA of the CDR3: TGTGCCAGCAGTCCTAGCGGGTACCTCCATGAGACCCAGTACTTC.

This clonotype was counted at least ten times. The V gene is TRBV11-1, the J gene TRBJ2-1; D may correspond to TRBD1 or TRBD2 (6 bases each). Between the trimmed V and J ends, which lost 3 bases and 11 bases, there was a span of 11 bases. The CDR3 contains 12 residues. Germline loops: CDR1 SGHAT, CDR2 FQDESV (reference sequence). The CDR3 reads CASSFSGAQQFF. The CDR3 DNA follows: TGTGCCAGCAGCTTTTCGGGGGCCCAGCAGTTCTTC.

This clonotype was detected ten times or more. V gene TRBV7-6 combines with J gene TRBJ2-1; perhaps TRBD2 as D (6 bases). This CDR3 region has 15 residues. V was pared by 1 base and J by 8 bases, with 15 bases between. Germline CDR1 reads SGHVS; CDR2 reads FNYEAQ. CDR3: CASSLDPGLRDEQFF. DNA of the CDR3: TGTGCCAGCAGCTTAGATCCGGGACTTCGCGATGAGCAGTTCTTC. Full variable domain (remainder filled in from reference TRBV7-6 and TRBJ2-1): GAGVSQSPRYKVTKRGQDVALRCDPISGHVSLYWYRQALGQGPEFLTYFNYEAQQDKSGLPNDRFSAERPEGSISTLTIQRTEQRDSAMYRCASSLDPGLRDEQFFGPGTRLTVL.

This rearrangement joins TRBV12-3 or TRBV12-4 to TRBJ1-1, with D perhaps matching TRBD1 (5 bases). Trimming pared 2 bases from V and 7 bases from J, leaving 14 bases between. The CDR3 consists of 14 residues. The CDR3 sequence is CASSLYGRVGEAFF. For the CDR3, the DNA is TGTGCCAGCAGTTTATACGGCAGGGTGGGTGAAGCTTTCTTT.

This clonotype was detected ten times or more. The rearrangement joins TRBV5-1 to TRBJ2-3; 8 nucleotides align to TRBD2. The CDR3 spans 16 residues. Trimming took 2 bases from V and 3 from J; bases not matched to a gene: 8. Germline CDR1 and CDR2: SGHRS and YFSETQ. CDR3 region: CASSLNLAGLTDTQYF. CDR3 nucleotides: TGCGCCAGCAGCTTAAACTTAGCGGGATTGACAGATACGCAGTATTTT.

This clonotype was seen many times. The gene calls are TRBV27 and TRBJ2-1; TRBD2 matches 12 bases. The CDR3 runs to 17 residues. J was trimmed by 8 bases and V by 5 bases; bases with no gene match: 13. CDR1 and CDR2 from the germline V gene are MNHEY and SMNVEV (reference sequence). CDR3 DNA: TGTGCCAGCAGTCACTCGACTAGCGGGAGATTCGTCTATGAGCAGTTCTTC. Its translation: CASSHSTSGRFVYEQFF.

The table lists this clonotype with many counts. The chain couples TRBV5-1 to TRBJ2-7, with 9 bases matching TRBD1. The CDR3 totals 14 residues. Trimming removed 3 bases from V and 5 bases from J; junction bases left unmatched: 6. CDR1 is SGHRS and CDR2 is YFSETQ in the germline V gene. DNA for the CDR3: TGCGCCAGCAGCTCGGGACAGGGATTTGACGAGCAGTACTTC. This translates into CASSSGQGFDEQYF.

The chain combines TRBV7-8 with TRBJ2-1, with 7 nucleotides matching TRBD2. CDR1 and CDR2 from the germline V gene are SGHVS and FQNEAQ. The CDR3 runs 16 residues. V shed 5 bases and J 0 bases; nucleotides not matched to a gene: 7. CDR3 nucleotides: TGTGCCAGCAGCGGCACTCGCGGGGGCTCCTACAATGAGCAGTTCTTC. Its protein product is CASSGTRGGSYNEQFF.

This clonotype was observed at least ten times. J is TRBJ1-1 and V is TRBV15, with D unclear. The CDR3 totals 15 residues. The germline gives CDR1 LNHNV, CDR2 YYDKDF (reference sequence). Deletions cut 0 bases from V and 1 base from J, with 9 bases between. This chain's CDR3 is CATSRDRNSNTEAFF. CDR3 DNA: TGTGCCACCAGCAGAGATCGAAACTCGAACACTGAAGCTTTCTTT.

This clonotype was seen ten or more times. This chain links TRBV24-1 with TRBJ2-2, with TRBD1 matching over 9 bases. CDR1 is KGHDR, CDR2 SFDVKD, per germline. The CDR3 length is 15 residues. Unmatched junction bases numbered 0, after V lost 5 bases and J lost 0 bases. The CDR3 spells CATSGTGANTGELFF. In nucleotides, the CDR3 is TGTGCCACCAGTGGGACAGGGGCGAACACCGGGGAGCTGTTTTTT.

This clonotype was detected many times. V and J are TRBV7-9 and TRBJ1-1; D gene uncertain. This CDR3 contains 11 residues. Trimming pared 10 bases from V and 1 base from J, leaving 7 bases between. Germline V gene data show CDR1 as SEHNR and CDR2 as FQNEAQ (reference sequence). CDR3 in amino acids: CATSRNTEAFF. The CDR3 DNA sequence: TGTGCCACGTCTAGGAACACTGAAGCTTTCTTT.

Ten or more counts support this clonotype. The chain combines TRBV27 with TRBJ2-3; possible D gene TRBD2, 6 bases. The germline gives CDR1 MNHEY, CDR2 SMNVEV (reference sequence). V was trimmed by 2 bases and J by 4 bases, leaving 16 bases between them. This CDR3 has 16 amino acids. DNA of the CDR3: TGTGCCAGCAGTTTACCGGGACTTCTTTCTCCAGATACGCAGTATTTT. Its protein is CASSLPGLLSPDTQYF.

In this sample, this clonotype turned up many times. This rearrangement joins TRBV27 to TRBJ2-7; no clear D. The CDR3 is 11 amino acids. The germline V and J ends were trimmed by 6 bases and 6 bases, with 9 bases remaining between them. Per germline, CDR1 MNHEY and CDR2 SMNVEV (reference sequence). DNA of the CDR3: TGTGCCAGCAGACAAGGGATCGAGCAGTACTTC. Amino acid sequence: CASRQGIEQYF.

This clonotype has a count of ten or more. This chain connects TRBV20-1 to TRBJ2-7; 8 bases line up with TRBD1. The germline CDR1 and CDR2 sequences are DFQATT and SNEGSKA (reference sequence). J gave up 2 bases and V 5 bases, and 5 bases lay outside the gene matches. The CDR3 spans 13 residues. CDR3 residues: CSAGDRSAYEQYF. The CDR3, as DNA: TGCAGTGCTGGGGACAGGTCAGCCTACGAGCAGTACTTC.

This clonotype was detected ten times or more. CDR3: CASSPGTGELFF. Here the CDR3 DNA reads TGCGCCAGCAGCCCGGGGACGGGGGAGCTGTTTTTT. The V call is TRBV5-1, the J call TRBJ2-2; either TRBD1 or TRBD2 may supply D (5 bases each). Germline V gene lookup returns CDR1 SGHRS and CDR2 YFSETQ. V was trimmed by 4 bases and J by 8 bases, leaving 9 bases between them. This CDR3 spans 12 amino acids.